This T cell receptor beta chain was found in a study of OX40 agonist ivuxolimab in advanced cancers. In the study overall: The dose-escalation cohort had hepatocellular carcinoma, melanoma, renal cell or head and neck cancer. At around 83% male, the cohort had a mean age of 60 years, ranging from roughly 20 to 79.

Data came from immunoSEQ multiplex PCR; TCRdb stores just in-frame clones and leaves some out. This sample has 65,000 to 95,000 clones; roughly 84% occur once, and the top ten carry around 2.1%. Study results and limitations: Not determined was the antigen specificity of the expanded peripheral T cells. On average, CD8+ T cells had more expanded clones than CD4+.

This clone was seen just once. The target antigen is unknown. V gave up 3 bases and J gave up 6 bases, with 10 bases separating them. Germline V gene data show CDR1 as SGHDT and CDR2 as YYEEEE. This CDR3 has 12 amino acids. The sequence derives from an adult with an advanced solid tumor such as melanoma, head and neck, liver or kidney cancer. The genes are TRBV5-6 and TRBJ2-7; D gene unclear. This specimen was CD4+ or CD8+ T cells sorted from blood, taken in a trial of the OX40 agonist ivuxolimab. The CDR3 loop reads CASSYNRVEQYF. CDR3 in DNA: TGTGCCAGCAGCTATAATAGAGTCGAGCAGTACTTC.